This T cell receptor beta chain appears in the sequencing data of a study of OX40 agonist ivuxolimab in advanced cancers. As for the study in general: Ivuxolimab, which patients received intravenously every 2 weeks, was dosed at 0.01 to 10 mg/kg.

In regard to this clone: The antigen is not known.

TCRdb's table, derived via immunoSEQ multiplex PCR, lists solely in-frame clones and lacks some. The table records 80,000 to 100,000 clones, about 92% of them present only once. Findings and limits, study-wide: The mean number of expanded clones was higher in CD8+ T cells than in CD4+. The study observed clonal expansion of CD4+ and CD8+ blood T cells by week 6 at 0.1 to 3.0 mg/kg.

V was pared by 4 bases and J by 5 bases, with 12 bases between. This CDR3 comprises 13 residues. Germline V CDR1 and CDR2: SGHDN, FVKESK. Researchers took blood at baseline, on cycle 4 day 1, and on cycle 7 day 1. The rearrangement links TRBV14 to TRBJ2-7; no definite D call. This receptor was obtained from an adult with an advanced solid tumor such as melanoma, head and neck, liver or kidney cancer. Sequenced material: CD4+ or CD8+ T cells sorted from blood, taken in a trial of the OX40 agonist ivuxolimab. The CDR3 DNA is TGTGCCAGCAGCCCGCTTGAGCGCGACGAGCAGTACTTC. Translating gives CASSPLERDEQYF.